The 15 T cell receptor beta chains presented below share a single source sample, sequenced in a study of T cell responses to AZD1222 COVID-19 vaccine. Only in-frame clones appear in the TCRdb table, and some are missing; sequencing was by immunoSEQ multiplex PCR. The data contain about 170,000 clones, roughly nine tenths of them singletons. The sample was peripheral blood, taken on day 0 of AZD1222 vaccination. These receptors all come from an adult in good health.

The chain uses TRBV30 and TRBJ2-7; D uncertain. The CDR3 totals 14 residues. V gave up 3 bases and J gave up 2 bases, with 14 bases separating them. From germline, CDR1 is GTSNPN and CDR2 SVGIG (reference sequence). Here the CDR3 DNA reads TGTGCCTGGAGGAAGGGAAGGCACCCCTACGAGCAGTACTTC. Translating gives CAWRKGRHPYEQYF.

J is TRBJ1-1 and V is TRBV7-2, with TRBD1 identical over 9 bases. The trim removed 4 bases at V and 4 bases at J, leaving 10 bases unmatched. The germline gives CDR1 SGHTA, CDR2 FQGNSA. The CDR3 totals 16 residues. The CDR3 nucleotides are TGTGCCAGCAGCTCGGACAGGGGAAGGGTGGGCACTGAAGCTTTCTTT. Amino acid sequence: CASSSDRGRVGTEAFF.

This clone has a count of ten or more. V gene TRBV29-1 combines with J gene TRBJ1-2; 8 nucleotides agree with TRBD1. The CDR3 totals 11 residues. CDR1 and CDR2 (germline): SQVTM, ANQGSEA. V was clipped by 6 bases and J by 5 bases; unmatched bases: 2. The CDR3 DNA is TGCAGCGTAGACAGGGGTTATGGCTACACCTTC. It is translated as CSVDRGYGYTF.

The chain has TRBV5-4 and TRBJ1-2, with TRBD1 as a possible D gene (5 bases). Germline CDR1 reads SGHNT; CDR2 reads YYREEE (reference sequence). Between the trimmed V and J ends, which lost 3 bases and 4 bases, there was a span of 13 bases. The CDR3 covers 14 residues. CDR3 residues: CASSSRDLRYGYTF. Written as DNA, the CDR3 is TGTGCCAGCAGCTCTCGGGACCTCCGCTATGGCTACACCTTC.

V gene TRBV6-5 combines with J gene TRBJ2-7; 7 nucleotides match TRBD1. Germline V gene sequence: CDR1 MNHEY, CDR2 SVGAGI. This CDR3 contains 13 residues. V lost 6 bases and J lost 9; bases outside the gene matches: 11. The CDR3, as DNA: TGTGCCAGCAGGCCGGGACAGACTTCAGGGCAGTACTTC. This codes for CASRPGQTSGQYF.

The CDR3 sequence is CASSLSGGTSGYEQYF. Here the CDR3 DNA reads TGTGCCAGCAGCTTATCTGGGGGGACTAGCGGCTACGAGCAGTACTTC. V gene TRBV7-8 combines with J gene TRBJ2-7, with 11 nucleotides matching TRBD2. CDR3 size: 16 residues. Germline V lookup: CDR1 SGHVS, CDR2 FQNEAQ. Trimming took 2 bases from V and 3 from J; bases not matched to a gene: 6.

The chain couples TRBV28 to TRBJ1-1; no clear D. Germline values: CDR1 MDHEN, CDR2 SYDVKM. Trimming took off 5 bases at V and 0 bases at J, with 19 bases between the two ends. This CDR3 has 17 amino acids. The CDR3 protein is CASSLRRTRLMNTEAFF. Here the CDR3 DNA reads TGTGCCAGCAGTCTCCGAAGAACCAGGCTGATGAACACTGAAGCTTTCTTT.

The sample holds a few counts of this clone. V gene TRBV3-1 (or the pseudogene TRBV3-2) combines with J gene TRBJ1-6; D is uncertain. In germline, CDR1 is LGHDT, CDR2 YNNKEL (reference sequence). Between the trimmed V and J ends, which lost 1 base and 6 bases, there was a span of 10 bases. The CDR3 sequence is 15 residues long. The CDR3 region is CASSQGWQINSPLHF. The CDR3 DNA reads TGTGCCAGCAGCCAAGGGTGGCAGATTAATTCACCCCTCCACTTT.

The J gene is TRBJ1-6, the V gene TRBV28, with D possibly being TRBD1 (5 bases). Trimming stripped 6 bases from V and 10 bases from J, with 16 bases between. The CDR3 has 14 amino acids. Germline V gives CDR1 MDHEN, CDR2 SYDVKM. CDR3 nucleotides: TGTGCCAGCAGATATGGAAGGGGACGATCACCCCTCCACTTT. It is translated as CASRYGRGRSPLHF.

This clone was seen just once. The chain employs TRBV28 and TRBJ2-7; 10 positions agree with TRBD1. The V gene end was trimmed by 5 bases and the J gene end by 4 bases; junction bases not matched to a gene: 8. CDR1 MDHEN and CDR2 SYDVKM come from the germline V gene. CDR3 length: 15 residues. DNA of the CDR3: TGTGCCAGCAGTCTTCGACAGGGGGCGTTATACGAGCAGTACTTC. This codes for CASSLRQGALYEQYF.

This chain joins TRBV3-1 (or the pseudogene TRBV3-2) and TRBJ1-2; 9 bases fit TRBD1. V shed 7 bases and J 8 bases; nucleotides not matched to a gene: 5. The CDR3 consists of 12 residues. The germline V gene has CDR1 LGHDT and CDR2 YNNKEL (reference sequence). The DNA of the CDR3 is TGTGCCAGCACCCGACAGGGGGGCGGCTACACCTTC. Translated: CASTRQGGGYTF.

The DNA of the CDR3 is TGTGCCAGCACCTTCCGACAGGCTGGGGCCAACGTCCTGACTTTC. Protein product: CASTFRQAGANVLTF. The chain uses TRBV5-8 and TRBJ2-6; possibly TRBD1 for D (6 bases). The V and J ends lost 6 bases and 2 bases respectively, with 12 bases between them. Germline CDR1 reads SGHTS; CDR2 reads YDEGEE. The CDR3 is 15 amino acids.

The chain employs TRBV11-2 and TRBJ2-7; D is unresolved. Trimming took off 1 base at V and 0 bases at J, with 7 bases between the two ends. Germline loops: CDR1 SGHAT, CDR2 FQNNGV. This CDR3 is 14 amino acids long. The CDR3 loop reads CASSLGGSSYEQYF. CDR3 sequence (DNA): TGTGCCAGCAGCTTAGGCGGAAGCTCCTACGAGCAGTACTTC.

The rearrangement links TRBV28 to TRBJ1-2; D remains unclear. Trimming shortened V by 5 bases and J by 8 bases, and 9 bases separated the two germline ends. This CDR3 has 11 amino acids. Germline assignment: CDR1 MDHEN and CDR2 SYDVKM. The CDR3: CASSEVRGYTF. The CDR3, as DNA: TGTGCCAGCAGTGAGGTTCGCGGCTACACCTTC.

The V call is TRBV12-3 or TRBV12-4, the J call TRBJ1-2; D is unresolved. The CDR3 is made up of 11 amino acids. The V end lost 5 bases, the J end lost 5 bases, and 6 bases lay between the germline ends. The CDR3 coding sequence is TGTGCCAGCAGTGCCCAGTATGGCTACACCTTC. Translating it yields CASSAQYGYTF.